These T cell receptor beta chains were read from a single sample in a study of CD8+ T cells in alopecia areata. Clones were read by immunoSEQ multiplex PCR, and TCRdb kept only the in-frame ones, dropping some. The sample contains some 170,000 clones, about 66% of which appear only once. Sequenced material: CD8+ T cells sorted from blood, taken at week 0. The receptors here all came from a human donor with alopecia areata. Both conserved end residues are part of each CDR3. Each record gives: clone size, D gene, V gene, J gene, CDR3 DNA, CDR3 protein. A D gene is named only where the DNA matches it firmly. Clone size is given for some rows only: seen once, a few or many times, or a class if the clone is expanded.

-,TRBD1,TRBV29-1,TRBJ1-2,TGCAGCGTTGAGGGACAGGGGGCGGAAGGCTACACCTTC,CSVEGQGAEGYTF
-,-,TRBV27,TRBJ2-5,TGTGCCAGCAGTTTGGGAGAGACCCAGTACTTC,CASSLGETQYF
-,-,TRBV10-2,TRBJ2-6,TGTGCCATCGGGACGGGTGATTCTGGGGCCAACGTCCTGACTTTC,CAIGTGDSGANVLTF
-,TRBD1,TRBV6-1,TRBJ2-7,TGTGCCAGCAGATTTTGGGACAGGGCAGCCTACGAGCAGTACTTC,CASRFWDRAAYEQYF
few,TRBD1,TRBV29-1,TRBJ2-1,TGCAGCGTTGCACTAAAAAATCCCGGACAGGTCCCGGCCTCCTACAATGAGCAGTTCTTC,CSVALKNPGQVPASYNEQFF
-,-,TRBV7-6,TRBJ1-3,TGTGCCAGCAGCTCCCAAGCAAACACCATATATTTT,CASSSQANTIYF
-,-,TRBV5-6,TRBJ1-5,TGTGCCAGCAGCTTCATGAATCAGCCCCAGCATTTT,CASSFMNQPQHF
-,-,TRBV13,TRBJ1-4,TGTGCCAGCAGCTTAGGGACAGCTGAAAAACTGTTTTTT,CASSLGTAEKLFF
few,-,TRBV27,TRBJ1-1,TGTGCCAGCAGTTGGCAGGCGAACACTGAAGCTTTCTTT,CASSWQANTEAFF
-,TRBD1,TRBV7-8,TRBJ1-5,TGTGCCAGCAGCTTAGACGGGACAGGGTATCAGCCCCAGCATTTT,CASSLDGTGYQPQHF
few,-,TRBV30,TRBJ1-2,TGTGCCGGAGGGAATTATAACTATGGCTACACCTTC,CAGGNYNYGYTF
-,-,TRBV7-8,TRBJ1-5,TGTGCCAGCAGCCACCTCGGGGCAAGACCCCAGCATTTT,CASSHLGARPQHF
-,-,TRBV7-9,TRBJ2-7,TGTGCCAGCAGCCTCGGACACCAGGGGAGCTCCTACGAGCAGTACTTC,CASSLGHQGSSYEQYF
few,-,TRBV6-5,TRBJ1-5,TGTGCCAGCGGGTATCAGCCCCAGCATTTT,CASGYQPQHF
few,-,TRBV5-1,TRBJ1-1,TGCGCCAGCAGTCGGGACCTGCGAGGCACTGAAGCTTTCTTT,CASSRDLRGTEAFF
once,TRBD1,TRBV12-5,TRBJ1-1,TGTGCTAGTGGTTTGGGCCAGACAGGGGCTAACACTGAAGCTTTCTTT,CASGLGQTGANTEAFF
-,-,TRBV29-1,TRBJ1-5,TGCAGCGTTGCTATGGGAGGCAATCAGCCCCAGCATTTT,CSVAMGGNQPQHF
-,-,TRBV27,TRBJ2-3,TGTGCCAGCAGTTTATCGGTCCTCACAGATACGCAGTATTTT,CASSLSVLTDTQYF
-,-,TRBV4-1,TRBJ1-1,TGCGCCAGCAGCCCTCGTGGAGGGACGAACACTGAAGCTTTCTTT,CASSPRGGTNTEAFF
-,-,TRBV4-1,TRBJ2-7,TGCGCCAGCAGCCAAGACGGGTACGAGCAGTACTTC,CASSQDGYEQYF
-,-,TRBV29-1,TRBJ1-3,TGCAGCGTTAAATTTGCCTCTGGAAACACCATATATTTT,CSVKFASGNTIYF
few,-,TRBV27,TRBJ1-4,TGTGCCAGCAGTAAGGGATCAACTAATGAAAAACTGTTTTTT,CASSKGSTNEKLFF
few,-,TRBV9,TRBJ1-4,TGTGCCAGCAGCTCTCCAGGGGCAACTAATGAAAAACTGTTTTTT,CASSSPGATNEKLFF
-,-,TRBV6-5,TRBJ1-2,TGTGCCAGCAGTTACTCGAGCTACCGGGACGGCTATGGCTACACCTTC,CASSYSSYRDGYGYTF
-,TRBD2,TRBV27,TRBJ2-1,TGTGCCAGCCAAATACTAGCGGGAGCGTACAATGAGCAGTTCTTC,CASQILAGAYNEQFF
-,TRBD2,TRBV30,TRBJ2-3,TGTGCCTGGAGAGGACTAGCGGGGGGACTCCGCACAGATACGCAGTATTTT,CAWRGLAGGLRTDTQYF
few,-,TRBV13,TRBJ2-7,TGTGCCAGCAGCCCTAGGAGGACGGGGCACTACGAGCAGTACTTC,CASSPRRTGHYEQYF
-,-,TRBV11-2,TRBJ1-1,TGTGCCAGCAGCTCGGACAGTGTTTGGGCTTTCTTT,CASSSDSVWAFF
-,-,TRBV30,TRBJ2-1,TGTGCCTGGAGTCCCGGGGGCAATGAGCAGTTCTTC,CAWSPGGNEQFF
-,-,TRBV7-9,TRBJ1-5,TGTGCCAGCAGCTCATCACCAGTAGGACAGCCCCAGCATTTT,CASSSSPVGQPQHF
once,-,TRBV29-1,TRBJ2-3,TGCAGCGTTGAATTTCTTACTAGCACAGATACGCAGTATTTT,CSVEFLTSTDTQYF
-,-,TRBV27,TRBJ1-6,TGTGCCAGCAGTTTAGGCCGTAATTCACCCCTCCACTTT,CASSLGRNSPLHF
-,-,TRBV27,TRBJ2-7,TGTGCCAGCAGGAATCGGACAGTCGAGGTCCCCTACGAGCAGTACTTC,CASRNRTVEVPYEQYF
few,-,TRBV13,TRBJ1-5,TGTGCCAGCAGCTTAGGGGGCGGTCAGCCCCAGCATTTT,CASSLGGGQPQHF
-,-,TRBV30,TRBJ1-1,TGTGCCTGGGGTAAGGAGGTCACTGAAGCTTTCTTT,CAWGKEVTEAFF
once,TRBD1,TRBV19,TRBJ2-7,TGTGCCAGTAGTGCCCGACAGGGCCACGACGAGCAGTACTTC,CASSARQGHDEQYF
-,-,TRBV2,TRBJ2-7,TGTGCCAGCAGTGGGGCAGGGGAAGGCTACGAGCAGTACTTC,CASSGAGEGYEQYF